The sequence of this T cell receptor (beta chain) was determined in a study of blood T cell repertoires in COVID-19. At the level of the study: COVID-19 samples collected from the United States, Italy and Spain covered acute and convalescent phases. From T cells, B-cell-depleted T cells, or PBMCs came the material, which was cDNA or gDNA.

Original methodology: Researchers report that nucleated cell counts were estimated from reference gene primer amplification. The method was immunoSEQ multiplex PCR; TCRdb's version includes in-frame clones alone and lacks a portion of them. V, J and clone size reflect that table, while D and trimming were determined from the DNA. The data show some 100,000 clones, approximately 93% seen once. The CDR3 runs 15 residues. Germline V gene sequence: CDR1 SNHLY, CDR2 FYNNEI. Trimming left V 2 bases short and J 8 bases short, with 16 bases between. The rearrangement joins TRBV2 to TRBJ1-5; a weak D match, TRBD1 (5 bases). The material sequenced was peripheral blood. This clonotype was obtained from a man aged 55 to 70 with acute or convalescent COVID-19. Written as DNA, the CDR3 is TGTGCCAGCAGTGAAATTCAGGGAGGTAGTGAGCCCCAGCATTTT. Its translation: CASSEIQGGSEPQHF.